This T cell receptor (beta chain) was observed in a study of blood T cell repertoires in COVID-19. Overall study context: Both acute and convalescent COVID-19 samples were obtained from the United States, Italy and Spain. The analysed material was cDNA or gDNA that came from T cells, B-cell-depleted T cells, or PBMCs.

The CDR3 runs 12 residues. The V and J ends lost 2 bases and 10 bases respectively, with 9 bases between them. The germline CDR1 and CDR2 sequences are MNHEY and SVGAGI. All recovered Cohort 3 donors got two negative PCRs, got clearance, or saw symptom resolution. In the original workflow: Reference gene primers were amplified, and this amplification served to estimate nucleated cell counts. Data came from immunoSEQ multiplex PCR; TCRdb stores just in-frame clones and leaves some out. V, J and clone size are taken as reported in that table, and D and trimming were inferred from the DNA itself. Of about 330,000 clones detected, 70% to 90% appear once; the ten largest clones hold under 5.5%.

The V gene is TRBV6-5, the J gene TRBJ2-1; D uncertain. This sequence originates from a woman in her thirties who had recovered from COVID-19. Sequences were obtained from PBMCs or T cells enriched from blood (not recorded which). The chain's CDR3 is CASSYGWAEQFF. The CDR3 nucleotides are TGTGCCAGCAGTTACGGATGGGCGGAGCAGTTCTTC.